Described below is a single T cell receptor (beta chain) sequence and its context. This clonotype was counted many times. Which antigen it targets is not known. It has no much larger one-base neighbor in the sample; base qualities were not kept. The protocol used for the library was 5' RACE. Instrument used: Illumina MiSeq. TCRdb reprocessing: public reads trimmed at Q25 with fastp, clones called with MiXCR, in-frame beta chains kept. Every CDR3 protein is listed once, alongside the most common genes and DNA of its rows. This sample gives 45,000 to 55,000 distinct CDR3 sequences in total; 19% of them show up just once. Approximately 2.5% of the sample is taken by the ten largest. The sample belongs to a study of chronic HIV infection and antiretroviral therapy (dated by TCRdb to about 2015). V lost 0 bases and J lost 1 base; the stretch between them is 9 bases long. The germline V gene yields MNHEY for CDR1 and SVGAGI for CDR2. The CDR3 has 15 amino acids, counting the end cysteine and phenylalanine. Only the CDR3 DNA stays, 45 bases, in frame from base 1.

The TCR comes from an adult who had HIV and had not received antiretroviral therapy, or was an uninfected healthy control (not recorded which). The sequenced material came from peripheral blood. The sequence is built from TRBV6-5 and TRBJ1-1; no D gene is confidently identified. Here the CDR3 is given as CASSYSPVPNTEAFF. The sequence in DNA is TGTGCCAGCAGTTACTCGCCGGTCCCGAACACTGAAGCTTTCTTT.